The entry that follows covers one T cell receptor beta chain sequence. This clonotype was found a few times. Its antigen is not yet known. Qualities for individual bases were not recorded, and no much larger clone is one base off. The sequencer listed for this sample is Illumina HiSeq 2500. Quantitative 5'-RACE with molecular barcodes was the method used to prepare the TCR beta libraries. In the paper's pipeline: A new computational method based on a probabilistic model of VDJ rearrangement was used to identify disease-linked TCR variants. Using fastp at Q25 and MiXCR, TCRdb reprocessed the public reads and kept productive beta chains. Entries that share a CDR3 protein sequence are merged under the most common genes and DNA. It is TCRdb's table, rather than the study itself, that gives the V and J calls and clone size. The sample table shows around 250,000 distinct CDR3 sequences, and roughly 32% are seen once. The ten largest make up 4% to 5.5% of the sample.

The data were taken from a study of CD8 T cells in ankylosing spondylitis (dated by TCRdb to the late 2010s). Study-wide context: T cell receptor beta repertoires were profiled in healthy donors and ankylosing spondylitis patients so that disease-linked TCR variants could be found. The whole study cohort included 108 healthy donors and some 27 ankylosing spondylitis patients. Peripheral blood was sampled, and synovial fluid was also collected from ankylosing spondylitis patients. Results and caveats for the whole study, not just this receptor: According to the report, matched synovial fluid samples from ankylosing spondylitis patients were significantly enriched for the disease-linked clones. Blood from ankylosing spondylitis patients appeared to be characterized by a TCR beta motif composed of under 10 highly homologous amino acid variants. Some of the motif variants had been reported before in the synovial fluid and blood of reactive arthritis patients, a finding that suggests common disease-initiation mechanisms. The disease-linked clones had a CD8+ phenotype and were found at relatively low frequencies in peripheral blood.

Reading the germline V gene (reference sequence) gives CDR1 SGHKS and CDR2 YYEKEE. V is reduced by 4 bases and J by 5 bases, leaving a spacing of 19 bases between them. The CDR3 numbers 16 residues from cysteine through phenylalanine. Only the CDR3 region is kept as DNA, spanning 48 bases read in frame from base 1. The chain joins TRBV5-5 to TRBJ2-1, with TRBD1 as a weak D call on 6 bases. This clonotype was sampled from a male donor with ankylosing spondylitis or in good health (not recorded which). Sequenced: blood, either unsorted or a sorted T cell fraction (not recorded which). The CDR3 corresponds to CASSPAYGTSNNEQFF. The nucleotide sequence is given as TGTGCCAGCAGCCCAGCCTACGGGACATCCAACAATGAGCAGTTCTTC.